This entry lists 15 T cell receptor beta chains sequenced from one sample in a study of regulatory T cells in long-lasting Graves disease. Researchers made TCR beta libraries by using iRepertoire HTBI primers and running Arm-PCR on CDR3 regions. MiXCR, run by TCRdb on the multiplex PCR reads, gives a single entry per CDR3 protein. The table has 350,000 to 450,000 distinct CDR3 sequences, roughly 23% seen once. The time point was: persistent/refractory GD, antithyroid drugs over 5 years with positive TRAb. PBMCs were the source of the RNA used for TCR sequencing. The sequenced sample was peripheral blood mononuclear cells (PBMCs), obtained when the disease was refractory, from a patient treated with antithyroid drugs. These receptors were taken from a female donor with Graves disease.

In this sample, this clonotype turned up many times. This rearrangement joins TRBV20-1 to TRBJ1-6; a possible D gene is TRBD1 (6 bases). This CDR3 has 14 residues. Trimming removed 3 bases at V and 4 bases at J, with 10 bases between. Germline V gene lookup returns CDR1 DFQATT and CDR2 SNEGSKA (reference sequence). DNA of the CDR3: TGCAGTGCTAGGCCTGGACAGTATAATTCACCCCTCCACTTT. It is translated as CSARPGQYNSPLHF.

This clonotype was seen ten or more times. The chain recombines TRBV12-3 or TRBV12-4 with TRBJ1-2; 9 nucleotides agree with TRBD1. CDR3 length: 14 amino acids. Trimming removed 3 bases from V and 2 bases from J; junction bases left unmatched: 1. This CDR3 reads CASSLGTGNYGYTF. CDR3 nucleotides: TGTGCCAGCAGTTTGGGGACAGGGAACTATGGCTACACCTTC.

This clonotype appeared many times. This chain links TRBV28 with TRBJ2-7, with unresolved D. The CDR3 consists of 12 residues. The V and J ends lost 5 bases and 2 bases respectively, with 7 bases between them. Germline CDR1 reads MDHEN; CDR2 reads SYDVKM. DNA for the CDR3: TGTGCCAGCAGTCGGAGCACCTACGAGCAGTACTTC. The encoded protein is CASSRSTYEQYF.

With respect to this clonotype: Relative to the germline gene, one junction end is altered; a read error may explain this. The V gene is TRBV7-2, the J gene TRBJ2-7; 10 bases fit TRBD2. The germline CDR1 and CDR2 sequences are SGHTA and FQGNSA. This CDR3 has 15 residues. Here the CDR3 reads CASSSSGSHSHEQYF. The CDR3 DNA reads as TGTGCCAGCAGCTCTAGCGGGAGCCACTCCCACGAGCAGTACTTC.

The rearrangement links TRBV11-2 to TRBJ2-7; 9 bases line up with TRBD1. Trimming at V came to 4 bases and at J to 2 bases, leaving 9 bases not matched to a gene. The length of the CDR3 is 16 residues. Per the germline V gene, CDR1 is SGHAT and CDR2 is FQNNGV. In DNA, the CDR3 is TGTGCCAGCAGCTCGGAGGGGACAGGGAGAGCCTACGAGCAGTACTTC. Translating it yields CASSSEGTGRAYEQYF.

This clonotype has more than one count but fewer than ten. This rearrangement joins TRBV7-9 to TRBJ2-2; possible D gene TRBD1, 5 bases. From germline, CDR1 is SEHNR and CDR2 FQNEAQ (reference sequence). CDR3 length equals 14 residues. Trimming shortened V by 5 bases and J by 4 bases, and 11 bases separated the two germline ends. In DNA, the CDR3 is TGTGCCAGCAGCCTAGGGCAGGGCACCGGGGAGCTGTTTTTT. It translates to CASSLGQGTGELFF.

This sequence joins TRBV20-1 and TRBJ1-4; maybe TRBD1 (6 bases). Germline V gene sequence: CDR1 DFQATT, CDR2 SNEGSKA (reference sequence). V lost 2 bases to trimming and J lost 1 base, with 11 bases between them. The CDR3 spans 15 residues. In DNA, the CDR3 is TGCAGTGCTAGACAGGGGATGATAACTAATGAAAAACTGTTTTTT. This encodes CSARQGMITNEKLFF.

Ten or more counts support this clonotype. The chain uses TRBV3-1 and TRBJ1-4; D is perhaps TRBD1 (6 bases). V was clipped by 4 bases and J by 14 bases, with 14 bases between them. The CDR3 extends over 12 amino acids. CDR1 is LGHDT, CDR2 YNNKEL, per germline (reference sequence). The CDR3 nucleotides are TGTGCCAGCAGCCCCGGACAGATCGGGCTGTTTTTT. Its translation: CASSPGQIGLFF.

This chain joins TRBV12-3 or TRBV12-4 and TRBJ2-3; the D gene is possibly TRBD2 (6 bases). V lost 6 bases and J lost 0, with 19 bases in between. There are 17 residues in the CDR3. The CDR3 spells CASSFTLEGTSTDTQYF. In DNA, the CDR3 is TGTGCCAGCAGCTTCACCTTGGAGGGTACTAGCACAGATACGCAGTATTTT.

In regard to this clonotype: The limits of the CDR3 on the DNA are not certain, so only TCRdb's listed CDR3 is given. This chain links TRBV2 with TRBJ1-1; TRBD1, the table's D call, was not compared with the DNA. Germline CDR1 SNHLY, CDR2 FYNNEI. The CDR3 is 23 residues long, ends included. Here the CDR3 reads CASTNQTSMYLCASSSPGNEAFF.

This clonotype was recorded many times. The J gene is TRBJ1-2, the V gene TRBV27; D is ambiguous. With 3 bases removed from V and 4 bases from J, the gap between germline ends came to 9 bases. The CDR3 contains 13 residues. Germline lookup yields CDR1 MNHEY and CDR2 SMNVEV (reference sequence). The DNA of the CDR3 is TGTGCCAGCAGTTTTAGGACCGGCTATGGCTACACCTTC. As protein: CASSFRTGYGYTF.

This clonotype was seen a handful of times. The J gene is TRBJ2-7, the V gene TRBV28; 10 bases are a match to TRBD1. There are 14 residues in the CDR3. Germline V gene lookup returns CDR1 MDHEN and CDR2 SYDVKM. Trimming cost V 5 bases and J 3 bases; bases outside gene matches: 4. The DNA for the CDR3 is TGTGCCAGCAGTGGGGGACAGGGGATCTACGAGCAGTACTTC. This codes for CASSGGQGIYEQYF. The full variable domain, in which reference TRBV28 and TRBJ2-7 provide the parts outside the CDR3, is DVKVTQSSRYLVKRTGEKVFLECVQDMDHENMFWYRQDPGLGLRLIYFSYDVKMKEKGDIPEGYSVSREKKERFSLILESASTNQTSMYLCASSGGQGIYEQYFGPGTRLTVT.

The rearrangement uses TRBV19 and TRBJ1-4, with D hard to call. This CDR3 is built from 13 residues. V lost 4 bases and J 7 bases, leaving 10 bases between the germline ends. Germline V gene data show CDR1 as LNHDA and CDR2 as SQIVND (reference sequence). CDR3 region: CASSRLSGEKLFF. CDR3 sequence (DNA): TGTGCCAGTAGTAGACTATCTGGTGAAAAACTGTTTTTT.

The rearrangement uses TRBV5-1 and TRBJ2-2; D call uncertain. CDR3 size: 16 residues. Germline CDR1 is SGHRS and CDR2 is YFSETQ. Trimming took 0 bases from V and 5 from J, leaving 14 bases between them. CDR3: CASSLEVPAETGELFF. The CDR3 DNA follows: TGCGCCAGCAGCTTGGAAGTCCCGGCAGAGACCGGGGAGCTGTTTTTT.

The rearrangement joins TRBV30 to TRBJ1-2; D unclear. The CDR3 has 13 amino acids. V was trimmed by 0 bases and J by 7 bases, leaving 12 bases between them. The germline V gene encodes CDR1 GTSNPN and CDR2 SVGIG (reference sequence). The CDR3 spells CAWSVRRIAGYTF. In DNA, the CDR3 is TGTGCCTGGAGTGTACGGCGCATTGCTGGCTACACCTTC.